The entry that follows covers one TCR beta chain sequence. TCRdb independently ran MiXCR on the RT-PCR reads; one entry per CDR3 protein. The sample shows more than 550,000 distinct CDR3 sequences, over 12% of them seen only once. This CDR3 has 14 amino acids. The germline V gene encodes CDR1 KGHSH and CDR2 LQKENI. The junction had 6 bases not matched to a gene; V was cut back by 5 bases and J by 4 bases. This chain connects TRBV18 to TRBJ2-7; 9 nucleotides line up with TRBD1. The origin of this receptor is a female donor in good health, serving as a healthy control. The sample taken for sequencing was memory CD4+ T cells from blood. CDR3 amino acids: CASSSQGAWYEQYF. The CDR3 bases are TGTGCCAGCTCATCACAGGGGGCGTGGTACGAGCAGTACTTC.